This paragraph covers one T cell receptor (beta chain) sequence. This record comes from a study of monozygotic twins with inflammatory bowel disease. Germline CDR1 LGHNA, CDR2 YNFKEQ. The CDR3 consists of 15 residues. Each of TCRalpha and TCRbeta cDNA went through two nested PCRs, lasting about 16 and 10 cycles. TCRdb re-called the 5' RACE reads; one entry per CDR3 protein, DNA not given. Reported are more than 85,000 distinct CDR3 sequences; the ten largest clones contain 12%. This rearrangement joins TRBV4-2 to TRBJ2-6; TCRdb lists TRBD2, though no DNA is available to test this call. The sample consisted of blood. The TCR was taken from a human donor with ulcerative colitis or Crohn's disease, or a healthy co-twin of an affected twin (not recorded which). The CDR3: CASSARGSGANVLTF.